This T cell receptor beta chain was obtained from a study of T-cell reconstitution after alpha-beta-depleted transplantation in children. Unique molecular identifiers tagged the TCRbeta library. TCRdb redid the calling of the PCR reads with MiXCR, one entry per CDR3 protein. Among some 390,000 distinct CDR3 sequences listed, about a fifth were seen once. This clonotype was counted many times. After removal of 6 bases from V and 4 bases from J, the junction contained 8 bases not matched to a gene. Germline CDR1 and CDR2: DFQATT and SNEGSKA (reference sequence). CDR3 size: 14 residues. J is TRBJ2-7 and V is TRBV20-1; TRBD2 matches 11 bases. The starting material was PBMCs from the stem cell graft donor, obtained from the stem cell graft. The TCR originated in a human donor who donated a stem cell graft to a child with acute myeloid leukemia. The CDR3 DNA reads TGCAGTGCACTCGGGACTAGCGGACTGTACGAGCAGTACTTC. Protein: CSALGTSGLYEQYF.